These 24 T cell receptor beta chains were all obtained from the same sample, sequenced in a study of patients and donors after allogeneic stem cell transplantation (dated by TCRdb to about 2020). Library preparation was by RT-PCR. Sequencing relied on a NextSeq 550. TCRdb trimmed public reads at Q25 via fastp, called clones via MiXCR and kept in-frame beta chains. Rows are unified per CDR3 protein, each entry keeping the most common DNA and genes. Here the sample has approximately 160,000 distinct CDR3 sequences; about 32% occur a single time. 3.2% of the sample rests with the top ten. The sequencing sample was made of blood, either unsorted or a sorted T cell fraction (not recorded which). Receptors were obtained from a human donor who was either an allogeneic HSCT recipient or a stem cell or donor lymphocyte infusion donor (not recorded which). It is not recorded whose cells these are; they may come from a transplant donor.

The chain's CDR3 is CASSYSGTSAHNEQFF. The CDR3 DNA reads TGTGCCAGCAGTTACTCGGGGACTAGCGCCCACAATGAGCAGTTCTTC. The chain carries TRBV6-2 or TRBV6-3 and TRBJ2-1; 10 bases fit TRBD2. The J segment lost 5 bases and the V segment lost 0 bases, leaving 4 bases of the junction unmatched. Germline loops: CDR1 MNHEY, CDR2 SVGEGT. This CDR3 has 16 residues.

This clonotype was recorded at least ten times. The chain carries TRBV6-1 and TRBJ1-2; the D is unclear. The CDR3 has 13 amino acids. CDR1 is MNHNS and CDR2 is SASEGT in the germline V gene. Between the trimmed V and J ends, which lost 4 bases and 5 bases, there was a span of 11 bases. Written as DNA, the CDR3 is TGTGCCAGCAGTGGGGTAAACCCTTATGGCTACACCTTC. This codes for CASSGVNPYGYTF.

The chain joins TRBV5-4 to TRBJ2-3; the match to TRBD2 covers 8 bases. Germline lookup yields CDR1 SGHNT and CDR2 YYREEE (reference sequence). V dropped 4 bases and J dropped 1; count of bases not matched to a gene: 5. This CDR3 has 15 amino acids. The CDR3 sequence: CASSRSGSGTDTQYF. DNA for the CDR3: TGTGCCAGCAGCCGCAGCGGGAGTGGCACAGATACGCAGTATTTT.

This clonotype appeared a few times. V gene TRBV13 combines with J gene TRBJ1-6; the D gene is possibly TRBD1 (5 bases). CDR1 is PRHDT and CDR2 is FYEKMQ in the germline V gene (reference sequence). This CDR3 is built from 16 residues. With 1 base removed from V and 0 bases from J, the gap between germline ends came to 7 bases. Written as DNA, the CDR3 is TGTGCCAGCAGCTTAGCGGGGGACTCCTATAATTCACCCCTCCACTTT. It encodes CASSLAGDSYNSPLHF.

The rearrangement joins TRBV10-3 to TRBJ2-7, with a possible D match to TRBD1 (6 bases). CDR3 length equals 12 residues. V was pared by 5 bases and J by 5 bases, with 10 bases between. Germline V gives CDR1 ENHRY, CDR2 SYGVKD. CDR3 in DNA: TGTGCCATCAGTCACAGGGTTGACGAGCAGTACTTC. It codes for CAISHRVDEQYF.

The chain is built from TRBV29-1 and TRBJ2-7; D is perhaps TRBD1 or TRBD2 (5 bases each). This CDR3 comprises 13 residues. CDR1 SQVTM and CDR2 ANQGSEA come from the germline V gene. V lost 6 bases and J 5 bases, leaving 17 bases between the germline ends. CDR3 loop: CSVESRWGNEQYF. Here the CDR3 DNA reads TGCAGCGTGGAAAGTAGATGGGGGAACGAGCAGTACTTC.

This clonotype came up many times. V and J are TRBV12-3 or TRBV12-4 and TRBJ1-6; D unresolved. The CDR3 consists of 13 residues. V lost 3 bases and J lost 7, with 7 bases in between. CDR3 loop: CASSFLENSPLHF. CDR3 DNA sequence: TGTGCCAGCAGTTTCCTCGAAAATTCACCCCTCCACTTT.

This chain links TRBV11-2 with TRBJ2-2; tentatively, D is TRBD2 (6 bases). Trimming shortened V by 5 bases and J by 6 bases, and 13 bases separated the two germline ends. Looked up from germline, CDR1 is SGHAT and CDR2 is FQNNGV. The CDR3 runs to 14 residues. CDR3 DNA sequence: TGTGCCAGCAGCGGAGGGAGGAGCGCCGGGGAGCTGTTTTTT. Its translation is CASSGGRSAGELFF.

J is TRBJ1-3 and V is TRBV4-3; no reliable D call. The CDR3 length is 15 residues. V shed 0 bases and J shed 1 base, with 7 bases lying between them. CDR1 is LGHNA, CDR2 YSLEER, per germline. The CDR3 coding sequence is TGCGCCAGCAGCCAAGAAGGCGGGTCTGGAAACACCATATATTTT. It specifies CASSQEGGSGNTIYF.

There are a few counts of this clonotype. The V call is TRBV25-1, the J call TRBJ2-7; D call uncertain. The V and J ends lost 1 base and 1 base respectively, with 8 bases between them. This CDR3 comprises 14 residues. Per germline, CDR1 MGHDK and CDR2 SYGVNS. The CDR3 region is CASSESGRSYEQYF. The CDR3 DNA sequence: TGTGCCAGCAGTGAATCTGGCAGGTCCTACGAGCAGTACTTC.

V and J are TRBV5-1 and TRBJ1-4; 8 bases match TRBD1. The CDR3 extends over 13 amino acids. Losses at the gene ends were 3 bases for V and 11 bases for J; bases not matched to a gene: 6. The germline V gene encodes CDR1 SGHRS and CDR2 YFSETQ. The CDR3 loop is CASSSDRVDKLFF. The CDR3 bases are TGCGCCAGCAGCTCGGACAGGGTTGATAAACTGTTTTTT.

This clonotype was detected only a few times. The chain's CDR3 is CASSWTGTGIDTQYF. In DNA form, the CDR3 reads TGTGCCAGCAGCTGGACCGGGACAGGAATAGATACGCAGTATTTT. The chain joins TRBV7-9 to TRBJ2-3; 8 bases agree with TRBD1. CDR1 and CDR2 from the germline V gene are SEHNR and FQNEAQ (reference sequence). J lost 5 bases, V lost 4 bases, and 8 bases had no gene match. The CDR3 extends over 15 amino acids.

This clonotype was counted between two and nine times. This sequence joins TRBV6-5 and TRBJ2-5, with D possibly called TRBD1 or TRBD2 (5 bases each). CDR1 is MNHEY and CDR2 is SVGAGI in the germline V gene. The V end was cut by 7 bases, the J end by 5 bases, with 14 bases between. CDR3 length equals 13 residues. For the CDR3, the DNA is TGTGCCAGCATGCCTGGGGGTTCGGAGACCCAGTACTTC. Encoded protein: CASMPGGSETQYF.

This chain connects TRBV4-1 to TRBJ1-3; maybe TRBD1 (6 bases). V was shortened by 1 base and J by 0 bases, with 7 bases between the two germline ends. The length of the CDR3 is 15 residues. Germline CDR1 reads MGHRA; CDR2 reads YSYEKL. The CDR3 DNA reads TGCGCCAGCAGCCAAGTACAGGGCTCTGGAAACACCATATATTTT. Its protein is CASSQVQGSGNTIYF.

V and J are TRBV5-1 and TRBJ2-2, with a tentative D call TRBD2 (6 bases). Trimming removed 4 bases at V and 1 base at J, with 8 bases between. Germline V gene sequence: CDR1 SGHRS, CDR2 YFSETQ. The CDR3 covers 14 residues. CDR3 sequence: CASSQGLNTGELFF. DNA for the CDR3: TGCGCCAGCAGCCAGGGACTGAACACCGGGGAGCTGTTTTTT. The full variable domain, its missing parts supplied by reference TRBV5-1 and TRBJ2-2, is KAGVTQTPRYLIKTRGQQVTLSCSPISGHRSVSWYQQTPGQGLQFLFEYFSETQRNKGNFPGRFSGRQFSNSRSEMNVSTLELGDSALYLCASSQGLNTGELFFGEGSRLTVL.

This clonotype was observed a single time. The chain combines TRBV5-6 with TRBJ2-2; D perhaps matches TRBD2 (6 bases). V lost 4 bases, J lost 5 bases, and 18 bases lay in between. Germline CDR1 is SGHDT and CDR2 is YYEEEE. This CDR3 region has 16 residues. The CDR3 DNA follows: TGTGCCAGCAGCGCATTACCGGGACTCCAAACCGGGGAGCTGTTTTTT. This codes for CASSALPGLQTGELFF.

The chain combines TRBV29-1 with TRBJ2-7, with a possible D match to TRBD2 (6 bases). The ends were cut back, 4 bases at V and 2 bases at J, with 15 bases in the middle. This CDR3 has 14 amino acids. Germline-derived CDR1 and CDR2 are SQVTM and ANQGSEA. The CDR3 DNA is TGCAGCGTTGGGGCCCAGGAGGGGACCTACGAGCAGTACTTC. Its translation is CSVGAQEGTYEQYF.

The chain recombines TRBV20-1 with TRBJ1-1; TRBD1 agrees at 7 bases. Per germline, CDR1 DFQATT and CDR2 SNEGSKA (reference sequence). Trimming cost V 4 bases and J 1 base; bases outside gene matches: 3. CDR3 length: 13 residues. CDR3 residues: CSATGTANTEAFF. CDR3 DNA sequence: TGCAGTGCTACCGGGACAGCGAACACTGAAGCTTTCTTT.

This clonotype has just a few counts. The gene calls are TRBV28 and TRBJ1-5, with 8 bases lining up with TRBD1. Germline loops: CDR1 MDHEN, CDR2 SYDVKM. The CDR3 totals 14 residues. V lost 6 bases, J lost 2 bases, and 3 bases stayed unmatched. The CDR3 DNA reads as TGTGCCAGCAGGGAGACAGGGGGCAATCAGCCCCAGCATTTT. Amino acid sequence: CASRETGGNQPQHF.

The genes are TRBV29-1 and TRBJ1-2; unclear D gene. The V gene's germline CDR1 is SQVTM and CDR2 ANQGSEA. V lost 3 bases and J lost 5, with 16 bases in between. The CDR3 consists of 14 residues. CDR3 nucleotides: TGCAGCGTTGACCCGGTCGGGCACTCTTATGGCTACACCTTC. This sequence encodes CSVDPVGHSYGYTF.

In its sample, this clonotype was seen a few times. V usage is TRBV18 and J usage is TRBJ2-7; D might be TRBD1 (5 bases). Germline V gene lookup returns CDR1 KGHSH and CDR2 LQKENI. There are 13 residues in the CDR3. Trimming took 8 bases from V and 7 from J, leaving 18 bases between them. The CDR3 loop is CASTEIDSQEQYF. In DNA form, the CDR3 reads TGTGCCAGCACAGAAATTGACAGTCAAGAGCAGTACTTC.

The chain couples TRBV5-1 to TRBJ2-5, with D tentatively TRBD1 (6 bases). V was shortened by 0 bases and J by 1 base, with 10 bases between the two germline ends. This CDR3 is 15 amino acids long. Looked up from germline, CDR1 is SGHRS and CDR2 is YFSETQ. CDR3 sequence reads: CASSLGGQPQETQYF. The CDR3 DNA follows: TGCGCCAGCAGCTTGGGCGGACAGCCCCAAGAGACCCAGTACTTC.

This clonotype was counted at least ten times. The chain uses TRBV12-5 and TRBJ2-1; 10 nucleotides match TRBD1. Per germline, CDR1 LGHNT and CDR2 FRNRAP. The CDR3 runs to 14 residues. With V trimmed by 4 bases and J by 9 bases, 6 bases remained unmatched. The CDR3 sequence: CASGWGQGIFEQFF. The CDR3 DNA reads TGTGCTAGTGGTTGGGGACAGGGGATTTTTGAGCAGTTCTTC. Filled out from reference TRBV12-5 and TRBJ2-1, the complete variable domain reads DARVTQTPRHKVTEMGQEVTMRCQPILGHNTVFWYRQTMMQGLELLAYFRNRAPLDDSGMPKDRFSAEMPDATLATLKIQPSEPRDSAVYFCASGWGQGIFEQFFGPGTRLTVL.

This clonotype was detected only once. The CDR3 DNA reads as TGTGCCAGCAGCGTAGGGACTATGAGGGAGACCCAGTACTTC. Its translation: CASSVGTMRETQYF. The rearrangement uses TRBV9 and TRBJ2-5, with D maybe TRBD2 (6 bases). The CDR3 totals 14 residues. The V gene's germline CDR1 is SGDLS and CDR2 YYNGEE. Trimming pared 0 bases from V and 5 bases from J, leaving 11 bases between.